This TCR beta chain was captured by sequencing in a study of T cell repertoires in aging, cancer and after chemotherapy. This clonotype is categorized as medium-sized. Peripheral blood genomic DNA, not sorted cells or RNA, was the template. Multiplex touch-down PCR with TRB-A/B primers amplified rearranged V-D-J TRB sequences. From the multiplex PCR reads, TCRdb called clonotypes with MiXCR, one entry per CDR3 protein. Here the sample spans 2,000 or so distinct CDR3 sequences, roughly a fifth being singletons. The sequencing input was blood. This clonotype was sampled from a human donor with a solid tumor.

CDR3 sequence: CASSLHAGGPEGEQFF. DNA for the CDR3: TGTGCCAGCAGTTTACATGCGGGAGGGCCTGAGGGTGAGCAGTTCTTC. The chain is built from TRBV27 and TRBJ2-1, with 9 bases aligning to TRBD2. The V segment lost 2 bases and the J segment 9 bases; nucleotides outside the gene matches: 11. CDR1 is MNHEY, CDR2 SMNVEV, per germline (reference sequence). The CDR3 has 16 residues.